Listed below are T cell receptor beta chains from one sample, sequenced in a study of blood T cell repertoires in COVID-19. Data came from immunoSEQ multiplex PCR; TCRdb stores just in-frame clones and leaves some out. The data show about 270,000 clones, approximately 89% seen once. Sequencing was done on a sample of PBMCs or T cells enriched from blood (not recorded which). The receptors derive from a man in his forties who had been exposed to COVID-19. Each CDR3 is given with its conserved first and last residue. A D gene is named only where the DNA matches it firmly. Rows may omit the clone size; those that give it use once, few, many or a size class.

V gene	clone size	J gene	D gene	CDR3 protein	CDR3 DNA
TRBV19	-	TRBJ1-6	-	CASSIRGDKNNSPLHF	TGTGCCAGTAGTATAAGGGGTGACAAGAATAATTCACCCCTCCACTTT
TRBV19	-	TRBJ2-7	-	CASSRDGQLLGEQYF	TGTGCCAGTAGTCGGGACGGACAGTTACTGGGCGAGCAGTACTTC
TRBV12-3/TRBV12-4	-	TRBJ2-7	-	CASSPGSYEQYF	TGTGCCAGCAGCCCAGGCTCCTACGAGCAGTACTTC
TRBV4-3	-	TRBJ2-4	TRBD2	CASSQGASGSGYIQYF	TGCGCCAGCAGCCAAGGGGCTAGCGGGAGTGGGTACATTCAGTACTTC
TRBV5-1	-	TRBJ2-5	TRBD2	CASSAGARGSTETQYF	TGCGCCAGCAGCGCGGGAGCGCGGGGTAGTACAGAGACCCAGTACTTC
TRBV2	-	TRBJ2-1	TRBD2	CASSGGGSLDNEQFF	TGTGCCAGCAGTGGGGGCGGGAGCTTGGACAATGAGCAGTTCTTC
TRBV6-2/TRBV6-3	-	TRBJ2-7	TRBD2	CASSYETSGSRSSYEQYF	TGTGCCAGCAGTTACGAGACTAGCGGGAGTCGCAGCTCCTACGAGCAGTACTTC
TRBV4-1	-	TRBJ2-6	-	CASSQHLPGAGANVLTF	TGCGCCAGCAGCCAACACCTCCCAGGGGCTGGGGCCAACGTCCTGACTTTC
TRBV12-5	-	TRBJ2-2	TRBD2	CASGLVLSGSAGELFF	TGTGCTAGTGGTTTGGTACTCAGCGGGAGCGCCGGGGAGCTGTTTTTT
TRBV2	-	TRBJ2-3	TRBD2	CASSVASGVTDTQYF	TGTGCCAGCAGTGTTGCTAGCGGGGTCACAGATACGCAGTATTTT
TRBV27	-	TRBJ2-7	-	CASRKTGYYEQYF	TGTGCCAGCCGCAAAACAGGGTACTACGAGCAGTACTTC
TRBV7-2	-	TRBJ2-5	TRBD2	CASSAGGDQYF	TGTGCCAGCAGCGCTGGGGGGGACCAGTACTTC
TRBV2	-	TRBJ2-1	TRBD2	CASTPGLADVNEQFF	TGTGCCAGCACTCCGGGACTAGCGGATGTCAATGAGCAGTTCTTC
TRBV10-1	once	TRBJ1-2	-	CASSVGGVYGYTF	TGCGCCAGCAGTGTGGGTGGAGTCTATGGCTACACCTTC
TRBV7-7	-	TRBJ1-3	-	CASSQDSRSGNTIYF	TGTGCTAGCAGCCAAGACAGCCGCTCTGGAAACACCATATATTTT
TRBV4-2	-	TRBJ2-7	TRBD2	CASSQDGTSGRVGYEQYF	TGTGCCAGCAGCCAAGACGGGACTAGCGGGAGGGTAGGCTACGAGCAGTACTTC
TRBV29-1	-	TRBJ1-1	-	CSVNTVGTSEAFF	TGCAGCGTTAATACAGTGGGCACTTCTGAAGCTTTCTTT
TRBV28	-	TRBJ2-7	-	CASSKNGGYEQYF	TGTGCCAGCAGTAAGAACGGCGGCTACGAGCAGTACTTC
TRBV18	many	TRBJ1-1	TRBD1	CASSRDRGAEAFF	TGTGCCAGCTCACGGGACAGGGGAGCTGAAGCTTTCTTT
TRBV5-1	-	TRBJ1-2	TRBD1	CASSGGQGFLHGYTF	TGCGCCAGCAGCGGGGGACAGGGCTTTCTACATGGCTACACCTTC
TRBV6-5	-	TRBJ1-4	-	CASSSFPNEKLFF	TGTGCCAGCAGTTCCTTCCCCAATGAAAAACTGTTTTTT
TRBV2	-	TRBJ2-3	TRBD2	CASSRLAGGLTDTQYF	TGTGCCAGCAGTAGACTAGCGGGAGGGCTCACAGATACGCAGTATTTT
TRBV30	-	TRBJ2-4	-	CAWSGWGEAKNIQYF	TGTGCCTGGAGTGGGTGGGGGGAGGCCAAAAACATTCAGTACTTC
TRBV5-1	-	TRBJ2-1	TRBD2	CASSVGRGWNEQFF	TGCGCCAGCAGCGTCGGGAGGGGTTGGAATGAGCAGTTCTTC
TRBV4-1	-	TRBJ2-7	TRBD2	CASSQDTGGGREQYF	TGCGCCAGCAGCCAAGATACGGGAGGTGGGCGCGAGCAGTACTTC
TRBV29-1	-	TRBJ1-1	-	CRAGVEGRGARDTEAFF	TGCAGAGCCGGAGTAGAGGGGAGGGGGGCAAGGGACACTGAAGCTTTCTTT
TRBV21-1	-	TRBJ1-3	-	CARQDRASGNTIYF	TGTGCCAGACAGGACAGGGCCTCTGGAAACACCATATATTTT
TRBV18	-	TRBJ1-5	TRBD1	CASSPFGQGRPGISNQPQHF	TGTGCCAGCTCACCATTTGGACAGGGTCGCCCCGGGATCAGCAATCAGCCCCAGCATTTT
TRBV19	-	TRBJ2-7	TRBD2	CASRDIAGVAYEQYF	TGTGCCAGTAGGGACATAGCGGGAGTCGCCTACGAGCAGTACTTC
TRBV30	-	TRBJ1-5	-	CAWSVGASWPQHF	TGTGCCTGGAGTGTAGGGGCATCGTGGCCCCAGCATTTT
TRBV3-1/TRBV3-2	-	TRBJ2-1	TRBD2	CASSQVGREGPYNEQFF	TGTGCCAGCAGCCAAGTTGGGCGGGAGGGCCCCTACAATGAGCAGTTCTTC
TRBV6-1	-	TRBJ1-5	-	CASSDVRIYSNQPQHF	TGTGCCAGCAGTGACGTCAGGATCTATAGCAATCAGCCCCAGCATTTT
TRBV27	-	TRBJ1-1	-	CASSLTGVNTEAFF	TGTGCCAGCAGTTTGACAGGAGTGAACACTGAAGCTTTCTTT
TRBV10-3	-	TRBJ2-3	TRBD2	CAINLAGGADTQYF	TGTGCCATCAATTTAGCGGGAGGAGCAGATACGCAGTATTTT
TRBV27	-	TRBJ2-1	-	CASSPGGPGAYNEQFF	TGTGCCAGCAGCCCGGGGGGCCCAGGGGCATACAATGAGCAGTTCTTC
TRBV3-1/TRBV3-2	once	TRBJ1-1	-	CASSQITTNTEAFF	TGTGCCAGCAGCCAAATAACAACGAACACTGAAGCTTTCTTT
TRBV30	-	TRBJ1-3	-	CAWSDYRESRGNTIYF	TGTGCCTGGAGTGACTACAGGGAGTCCCGTGGAAACACCATATATTTT
TRBV9	-	TRBJ1-3	TRBD1	CASSADRAGNTIYF	TGTGCCAGCAGCGCCGACAGGGCTGGAAACACCATATATTTT
TRBV5-1	few	TRBJ1-4	TRBD1	CASSLGQGNEKLFF	TGCGCCAGCAGCTTGGGACAGGGTAATGAAAAACTGTTTTTT
TRBV2	-	TRBJ1-5	-	CASSETASNQPQHF	TGTGCCAGCAGTGAGACAGCAAGCAATCAGCCCCAGCATTTT
TRBV28	-	TRBJ2-1	-	CASSPLGGSRTSSQFF	TGTGCCAGCAGCCCATTGGGGGGATCGAGAACTAGCTCTCAGTTCTTC
TRBV7-6	-	TRBJ2-3	TRBD2	CASSLGSSGRALADTQYF	TGTGCCAGCAGCTTAGGTTCTAGCGGGAGGGCGTTGGCGGATACGCAGTATTTT
TRBV19	-	TRBJ1-5	TRBD1	CASSQTGDSNQPQHF	TGTGCCAGTAGTCAGACAGGGGATAGCAATCAGCCCCAGCATTTT
TRBV5-1	-	TRBJ2-7	-	CASSLLLGMAYEQYF	TGCGCCAGCAGCTTGCTTCTAGGTATGGCCTACGAGCAGTACTTC
TRBV5-1	-	TRBJ2-1	-	CASSLGQVPYNEQFF	TGCGCCAGCAGCTTGGGACAGGTGCCTTACAATGAGCAGTTCTTC
TRBV10-3	-	TRBJ2-3	-	CAISPPDSGTDTQYF	TGTGCCATCAGTCCCCCCGATAGCGGCACAGATACGCAGTATTTT
TRBV19	-	TRBJ1-5	-	CASSSRRGTNQPQHF	TGTGCCAGTAGTTCCAGACGGGGGACCAATCAGCCCCAGCATTTT
TRBV2	-	TRBJ2-2	-	CASSDSLFAGELFF	TGTGCCAGCAGTGACTCCCTTTTTGCCGGGGAGCTGTTTTTT
TRBV7-3	-	TRBJ1-2	TRBD1	CASSLGTGNYGYTF	TGTGCCAGCAGCCTCGGGACAGGGAACTATGGCTACACCTTC
TRBV5-1	-	TRBJ1-4	TRBD1	CAREQGFREKLFF	TGCGCCAGAGAACAGGGGTTTAGAGAAAAACTGTTTTTT
TRBV11-3	once	TRBJ2-5	-	CASSSRGILETQYF	TGTGCCAGCAGCTCCCGAGGGATTTTGGAGACCCAGTACTTC
TRBV6-5	-	TRBJ1-1	TRBD1	CASARDRGVGTEAFF	TGTGCCAGTGCCCGGGACAGGGGTGTTGGCACTGAAGCTTTCTTT
TRBV11-2	-	TRBJ2-5	TRBD2	CASSPRLAGVGGWETQYF	TGTGCCAGCAGCCCCCGATTAGCGGGAGTGGGGGGTTGGGAGACCCAGTACTTC
TRBV30	-	TRBJ1-6	TRBD1	CAWSRGTGADSPLHF	TGTGCCTGGAGTCGGGGGACAGGGGCGGATTCACCCCTCCACTTT
TRBV9	-	TRBJ1-4	TRBD1	CASSVSGTGGEKLFF	TGTGCCAGCAGCGTTTCCGGGACAGGGGGCGAAAAACTGTTTTTT
TRBV13	-	TRBJ1-2	-	CASSLEGTDSNYGYTF	TGTGCCAGCAGCTTAGAAGGAACAGATTCTAACTATGGCTACACCTTC
TRBV24-1	-	TRBJ2-7	-	CATSDSGRYYEQYF	TGTGCCACCAGTGACTCTGGGAGATATTACGAGCAGTACTTC
TRBV10-3	-	TRBJ2-1	-	CAITGSTHNEQFF	TGTGCCATCACGGGGAGTACCCACAATGAGCAGTTCTTC
TRBV30	-	TRBJ1-3	-	CAWAPLGAFGNTIYF	TGTGCCTGGGCCCCGTTGGGGGCCTTTGGAAACACCATATATTTT
TRBV19	once	TRBJ1-1	TRBD1	CASSILPGQNIWAEAFF	TGTGCCAGTAGTATCCTGCCGGGACAGAACATATGGGCTGAAGCTTTCTTT